This is a list of T cell receptor beta chains from one sample in a study of shared clonotypes between healthy human individuals. TCRdb keeps only in-frame clones here, not all; method: immunoSEQ multiplex PCR. This table has over 400,000 clones, approximately 95% appearing once. The specimen sequenced was naive CD4+ T cells sorted from blood. Receptors originate from a woman aged 25 to 39 in good health. CDR3s include the opening cysteine and the closing phenylalanine or tryptophan. The D gene is left open where the match is weak. Expanded clones are given a class, and other clones once, few, many or no size at all.

TRBV28	.	TRBJ1-4	.	TGTGCCAGCAGTTTGACTGCAAATGAAAAACTGTTTTTT	CASSLTANEKLFF
TRBV7-9	.	TRBJ1-1	TRBD1	TGTGCCAGCAGCTTATACGGACAGGGGGCATTAAACACTGAAGCTTTCTTT	CASSLYGQGALNTEAFF
TRBV19	.	TRBJ2-1	TRBD2	TGTGCCAGTCGCATCTCAACCGGGACTAGCGGGAGCTGGGAGCAGTTCTTC	CASRISTGTSGSWEQFF
TRBV7-7	.	TRBJ2-2	TRBD1	TGTGCCAGCACCTCAGGGGGCTCGGCCGGGGAGCTGTTTTTT	CASTSGGSAGELFF
TRBV10-3	.	TRBJ1-2	.	TGTGCCGCCAGCTTCGGACAACCCGTTAACTATGGCTACACCTTC	CAASFGQPVNYGYTF
TRBV7-8	.	TRBJ2-5	.	TGTGCCAGCAGCTTAGAGTTTGGCAGTAAAGAGACCCAGTACTTC	CASSLEFGSKETQYF
TRBV28	.	TRBJ2-1	.	TGTGCCAGCAGTTCCCCGGCCCCAACAGCCTACAATGAGCAGTTCTTC	CASSSPAPTAYNEQFF
TRBV6-5	.	TRBJ1-3	TRBD1	TGTGCCAGCTTAACAGGGGATGGAAACACCATATATTTT	CASLTGDGNTIYF
TRBV2	.	TRBJ2-5	.	TGTGCCACAGAGGCCTTAGAGACCCAGTACTTC	CATEALETQYF
TRBV12-5	.	TRBJ2-5	TRBD2	TGTGCTAGTGGTTTGGTACGGTTTAGCGGGAGGGCCCGTGAGACCCAGTACTTC	CASGLVRFSGRARETQYF
TRBV28	.	TRBJ2-2	.	TGTGCCAGCAGACAGGGCTTGCCCGGGGAGCTGTTTTTT	CASRQGLPGELFF
TRBV28	.	TRBJ1-1	.	TGTGCCAGTGGAGGTTCTGAAGCTTTCTTT	CASGGSEAFF
TRBV10-1	.	TRBJ2-7	.	TGCGCCAGCACCTTACGGACGAAGCGCTACGAGCAGTACTTC	CASTLRTKRYEQYF
TRBV28	.	TRBJ1-2	.	TGTGCCAGCAGAAATCCCTCCTCTCTTGGCTACACCTTC	CASRNPSSLGYTF
TRBV28	.	TRBJ2-2	.	TGTGCCAGCGGGTCGGCCTCCACCGGGGAGCTGTTTTTT	CASGSASTGELFF
TRBV2	once	TRBJ2-1	TRBD2	TGTGCCAGCAGTGAAGGTAGCGGGAGTAGTGAGCAGTTCTTC	CASSEGSGSSEQFF
TRBV2	.	TRBJ1-3	.	TGTGCCAGCAGTGTAGACAGATTCTCTGGAAACACCATATATTTT	CASSVDRFSGNTIYF
TRBV10-3	.	TRBJ1-5	TRBD1	TGTGCCATCAGTGAGTCGACAGGGGATGGGAATCAGCCCCAGCATTTT	CAISESTGDGNQPQHF
TRBV18	.	TRBJ1-1	.	TGTGCCAGCTCACCGATTGGTGCCGCTGAAGCTTTCTTT	CASSPIGAAEAFF
TRBV7-9	.	TRBJ2-2	.	TGTGCCAGCTCCTCTCCCAGTACCGGGGAGCTGTTTTTT	CASSSPSTGELFF
TRBV5-1	.	TRBJ1-1	.	TGCGCCAGCTGCCCGGCGGGATTGAACACTGAAGCTTTCTTT	CASCPAGLNTEAFF
TRBV30	.	TRBJ2-7	.	TGTGCCTGGAGTGTACTGGCCTACGAGCAGTACTTC	CAWSVLAYEQYF
TRBV25-1	.	TRBJ2-3	TRBD2	TGTGCCAGCAGTGAATACAGCGGCGGGACTAGCTCCCCAGATACGCAGTATTTT	CASSEYSGGTSSPDTQYF
TRBV18	.	TRBJ2-7	.	TGTGCCAGCTCACCAGAAGGGGACGAGCAGTACTTC	CASSPEGDEQYF
TRBV6-1	.	TRBJ2-1	TRBD2	TGTGCCAGCCACCCCCCAACTAGCGGGGATAATGAGCAGTTCTTC	CASHPPTSGDNEQFF
TRBV29-1	.	TRBJ1-1	.	TGCAGCGTTGAAGATCAGACACCGGTCTCTGAAGCTTTCTTT	CSVEDQTPVSEAFF
TRBV11-2	.	TRBJ2-2	.	TGTGCCAGCAGCTTTAGCTTAGCAGCCCGCACCGGGGAGCTGTTTTTT	CASSFSLAARTGELFF
TRBV2	few	TRBJ1-5	.	TGTGCCAGCACTGTCGGAGGCAAACCCCAGCATTTT	CASTVGGKPQHF
TRBV19	once	TRBJ2-7	.	TGTGCCAGTAGGAGGCATTTTAGCTCCTACGAGCAGTACTTC	CASRRHFSSYEQYF
TRBV28	once	TRBJ2-7	.	TGTGCCAGCAGCCCTAGCCCTTCCTACGAGCAGTACTTC	CASSPSPSYEQYF
TRBV5-1	.	TRBJ2-5	TRBD2	TGCGCCAGCAGCTTGGCCGGGGGGGCGCGCCAAGAGACCCAGTACTTC	CASSLAGGARQETQYF
TRBV11-2	.	TRBJ2-7	.	TGTGCCAGCAGCGCCGATACAGGGACCGAGCAGTACTTC	CASSADTGTEQYF
TRBV28	.	TRBJ2-7	.	TGTGCCAGCAGTTCCGCGGGACAGTTAGTTTACGAGCAGTACTTC	CASSSAGQLVYEQYF
TRBV5-1	.	TRBJ1-4	TRBD1	TGCGCCAGCAGCTACGGGACAGAGGGGGAAAAACTGTTTTTT	CASSYGTEGEKLFF
TRBV11-2	.	TRBJ2-1	.	TGTGCCAGCAGCTTATCGGGATTTGGGAGCAATGAGCAGTTCTTC	CASSLSGFGSNEQFF
TRBV28	.	TRBJ2-2	TRBD1	TGTGCCAGCACGACAGGGACCAACACCGGGGAGCTGTTTTTT	CASTTGTNTGELFF
TRBV7-8	once	TRBJ1-3	.	TGTGCCAGCAGCTCTAACCTACAGGGTCGACGTGGAAACACCATATATTTT	CASSSNLQGRRGNTIYF
TRBV7-6	once	TRBJ2-1	.	TGTGCCAGCAGACCGGGGCTGAGGGGAGTGGGGAATGAGCAGTTCTTC	CASRPGLRGVGNEQFF
TRBV28	.	TRBJ1-5	.	TGTGCCAGCAGTTCCCGGGTCTTAAGGAATCAGCCCCAGCATTTT	CASSSRVLRNQPQHF
TRBV5-5	.	TRBJ2-3	.	TGTGCCAGCAGCCCGATTAAAAATTCGGCCGGGCCCAGCCCGCAGTATTTT	CASSPIKNSAGPSPQYF
TRBV6-1	.	TRBJ1-3	.	TGTGCCAGCAGTGTTGGTTATGGCAGTAACTCTGGAAACACCATATATTTT	CASSVGYGSNSGNTIYF
TRBV28	.	TRBJ2-2	.	TGTGCCAGCAGTTTGACCCCCCGAACCGGGGAGCTGTTTTTT	CASSLTPRTGELFF
TRBV18	.	TRBJ2-7	TRBD2	TGTGCCAGCTCACCACGCCGGGGGGGGGCCGACGAGCAGTACTTC	CASSPRRGGADEQYF
TRBV18	.	TRBJ1-5	.	TGTGCCAGCTCACCAGTAGGGAGGGACCAGCCCCAGCATTTT	CASSPVGRDQPQHF
TRBV28	few	TRBJ1-1	.	TGTGCCAGCAGTCCGTCCATAACTGAAGCTTTCTTT	CASSPSITEAFF
TRBV9	.	TRBJ1-1	TRBD1	TGTGCCAGCAGCGATCGGACAGGTGACACTGAAGCTTTCTTT	CASSDRTGDTEAFF
TRBV18	.	TRBJ1-1	.	TGTGCCAGCTCACCATGGGGGGATTACACTGAAGCTTTCTTT	CASSPWGDYTEAFF
TRBV7-9	.	TRBJ2-7	TRBD1	TGTGCCAGCAGCTCCATGAACGGACAGGGGGCAATCGAGCAGTACTTC	CASSSMNGQGAIEQYF
TRBV6-5	.	TRBJ2-7	.	TGTGCCAGCAGTACCGGGGCTCACGGGGCCCGTAAGCAGTACTTC	CASSTGAHGARKQYF
TRBV11-3	once	TRBJ1-5	.	TGTGCCAGCAGCTTAGGGGAGTGTCAGCCCCAGCATTTT	CASSLGECQPQHF
TRBV2	.	TRBJ1-1	TRBD1	TGTGCCAGCAGTGGGCAGGGGGGTACTGAAGCTTTCTTT	CASSGQGGTEAFF
TRBV28	once	TRBJ1-5	.	TGTGCCAGCGTACAGAACAATCAGCCCCAGCATTTT	CASVQNNQPQHF
TRBV2	few	TRBJ1-2	TRBD1	TGTGCCAGCAGTACGGACGGGGACAGAAACTATGGCTACACCTTC	CASSTDGDRNYGYTF
TRBV14	.	TRBJ1-1	.	TGTGCCAGCAGCCAAGATGTACGGACTAACACTGAAGCTTTCTTT	CASSQDVRTNTEAFF